This is a list of T cell receptor beta chains from one sample in a study of early T cells in non-severe SARS-CoV-2 infection. A single record per CDR3 protein comes from TCRdb applying MiXCR to the 5' RACE reads. This sample has tens of thousands of distinct CDR3 sequences, with about an eighth found just once. Sample: whole blood. The receptor set was obtained from an adult who was a healthcare worker with PCR-confirmed SARS-CoV-2 infection or an uninfected control (not recorded which). Each CDR3 is given with its conserved first and last residue. A D gene is named only where the DNA matches it firmly. Not all rows give a size; the values are once, few, many and, for expanded clones, a class.

D gene | J gene | clone size | V gene | CDR3 protein | CDR3 DNA
NA | TRBJ2-2 | NA | TRBV6-1 | CASSEYRAGELFF | TGTGCCAGCAGTGAATATCGGGCCGGGGAGCTGTTTTTT
TRBD2 | TRBJ2-4 | many | TRBV7-2 | CASSLVGLAGEWLPKNIQYF | TGTGCCAGCAGCTTAGTCGGACTAGCGGGAGAATGGTTACCCAAAAACATTCAGTACTTC
NA | TRBJ1-5 | many | TRBV7-9 | CASSLGSGIKNQPQHF | TGTGCCAGCAGCCTAGGATCCGGGATAAAGAATCAGCCCCAGCATTTT
TRBD1 | TRBJ2-7 | many | TRBV2 | CASSEGWDSSYEQYF | TGTGCCAGCAGTGAGGGATGGGACAGTTCCTACGAGCAGTACTTC
NA | TRBJ2-1 | NA | TRBV12-3/TRBV12-4 | CASSPRVVEQFF | TGTGCCAGCAGTCCCCGAGTGGTTGAGCAGTTCTTC
TRBD2 | TRBJ2-5 | NA | TRBV10-3 | CAISESAGEAETQYF | TGTGCCATCAGTGAGTCAGCGGGAGAGGCGGAGACCCAGTACTTC
NA | TRBJ1-1 | few | TRBV2 | CASSDLGQGTEAFF | TGTGCCAGCAGTGATTTGGGGCAGGGCACTGAAGCTTTCTTT
TRBD2 | TRBJ2-3 | NA | TRBV19 | CASSPRPWTSGLPTQYF | TGTGCCAGTAGTCCCCGCCCCTGGACTAGCGGGCTACCTACGCAGTATTTT
NA | TRBJ1-2 | few | TRBV5-1 | CASSLQGPNWNGYTF | TGCGCCAGCAGCTTACAGGGCCCCAATTGGAATGGCTACACCTTC
TRBD1 | TRBJ1-5 | many | TRBV28 | CASSFFFSTGRLQPQHF | TGTGCCAGCAGTTTTTTCTTTTCGACAGGGAGACTGCAGCCCCAGCATTTT
TRBD2 | TRBJ2-5 | few | TRBV6-1 | CASSEPSGGAWETQYF | TGTGCCAGCAGTGAACCGAGCGGGGGGGCCTGGGAGACCCAGTACTTC
NA | TRBJ1-1 | NA | TRBV3-1 | CASAAPWSGVTEAFF | TGTGCCTCAGCAGCGCCCTGGTCTGGGGTTACTGAAGCTTTCTTT
NA | TRBJ2-2 | many | TRBV18 | CASSPRENTGELFF | TGTGCCAGCTCACCACGAGAGAACACCGGGGAGCTGTTTTTT
NA | TRBJ1-6 | few | TRBV20-1 | CSARDLEGSHNSPLHF | TGCAGTGCTAGAGATTTAGAGGGATCACATAATTCACCCCTCCACTTT
TRBD2 | TRBJ2-2 | few | TRBV28 | CASKGGVAGELFF | TGTGCCAGCAAGGGAGGGGTGGCCGGGGAGCTGTTTTTT
TRBD2 | TRBJ2-2 | few | TRBV29-1 | CSVDREGTGELFF | TGCAGCGTTGACAGGGAGGGCACCGGGGAGCTGTTTTTT
NA | TRBJ1-2 | many | TRBV19 | CASSIYFLAYGYTF | TGTGCCAGTAGTATTTACTTCCTCGCATATGGCTACACCTTC
NA | TRBJ1-1 | NA | TRBV20-1 | CSARDLRSGDLNTEAFF | TGCAGTGCTAGAGACCTCCGCTCAGGGGACCTGAACACTGAAGCTTTCTTT
TRBD2 | TRBJ2-6 | NA | TRBV7-2 | CASSQTGTSGSVLTF | TGTGCCAGCAGCCAAACCGGGACTAGCGGGAGTGTCCTGACTTTC
TRBD1 | TRBJ1-1 | few | TRBV6-1 | CASRGTGMNTEAFF | TGTGCCAGCAGAGGGACAGGGATGAACACTGAAGCTTTCTTT
NA | TRBJ2-6 | NA | TRBV24-1 | CATSDPSSAGANVLTF | TGTGCCACCAGTGATCCCTCCTCCGCTGGGGCCAACGTCCTGACTTTC
NA | TRBJ2-6 | NA | TRBV19 | CASSLYRGLSGANVLTF | TGTGCCAGTAGTCTTTATAGGGGGTTGTCTGGGGCCAACGTCCTGACTTTC
NA | TRBJ2-1 | NA | TRBV5-1 | CASSLRGFELQFF | TGCGCCAGCAGCTTGCGTGGGTTTGAGCTGCAGTTCTTC
NA | TRBJ2-3 | many | TRBV24-1 | CATSGTTTDTQYF | TGTGCCACCAGTGGTACAACCACAGATACGCAGTATTTT
NA | TRBJ1-2 | NA | TRBV5-6 | CASNSDGYGYTF | TGTGCCAGCAACTCGGACGGATATGGCTACACCTTC
TRBD2 | TRBJ2-2 | few | TRBV3-1 | CASSQARPSGYTGELFF | TGTGCCAGCAGCCAAGCGCGGCCTAGCGGATATACCGGGGAGCTGTTTTTT
NA | TRBJ2-5 | NA | TRBV29-1 | CSVDTIGETQYF | TGCAGCGTGGATACCATCGGGGAGACCCAGTACTTC
NA | TRBJ2-2 | many | TRBV11-2 | CASSLGQGSRSGELFF | TGTGCCAGCAGCTTAGGGCAGGGGTCCCGGAGCGGGGAGCTGTTTTTT
TRBD1 | TRBJ1-4 | many | TRBV20-1 | CSASPGQNEKLFF | TGCAGTGCTAGCCCGGGACAGAACGAAAAACTGTTTTTT
NA | TRBJ2-5 | many | TRBV3-1 | CASRGETQYF | TGTGCCAGCAGGGGAGAGACCCAGTACTTC
NA | TRBJ2-3 | NA | TRBV29-1 | CSVVLSTDTQYF | TGCAGCGTTGTACTAAGCACAGATACGCAGTATTTT
TRBD1 | TRBJ1-1 | few | TRBV7-2 | CASSPGTGRSNTEAFF | TGTGCCAGCAGCCCCGGGACAGGGCGTAGTAACACGGAAGCTTTCTTT
NA | TRBJ2-1 | NA | TRBV5-1 | CASSLGLESYNEQFF | TGCGCCAGCAGCTTGGGACTAGAATCCTACAATGAGCAGTTCTTC
TRBD1 | TRBJ2-1 | many | TRBV6-2/TRBV6-3 | CASSSDRGNEQFF | TGTGCCAGCAGTTCGGACAGGGGAAATGAGCAGTTCTTC
NA | TRBJ1-1 | many | TRBV20-1 | CSASVLSGTEAFF | TGCAGTGCTAGTGTACTTAGTGGCACTGAAGCTTTCTTT
NA | TRBJ1-1 | few | TRBV29-1 | CSVVFRGIVAFF | TGCAGCGTTGTGTTCAGGGGCATCGTCGCTTTCTTT
TRBD2 | TRBJ2-1 | many | TRBV11-2 | CASSPRGLAGRNEQFF | TGTGCCAGCAGCCCCCGCGGGCTAGCGGGGCGCAATGAGCAGTTCTTC
NA | TRBJ2-7 | once | TRBV7-2 | CASSIVGSGSEQYF | TGTGCCAGCAGCATAGTCGGTAGCGGCTCCGAGCAGTACTTC
NA | TRBJ2-1 | NA | TRBV6-6 | CASSSHNEQFF | TGTGCCAGCAGTTCACACAATGAGCAGTTCTTC
TRBD1 | TRBJ2-1 | many | TRBV12-5 | CASGGRLTGGPGEQFF | TGTGCTAGTGGCGGCCGTCTGACAGGGGGCCCCGGTGAGCAGTTCTTC
NA | TRBJ1-1 | few | TRBV7-9 | CASSPTGILVPEAFF | TGTGCCAGCAGCCCAACAGGCATCCTCGTCCCTGAAGCTTTCTTT
NA | TRBJ1-3 | few | TRBV6-5 | CASSSTMSSGNTIYF | TGTGCCAGCAGCTCGACAATGAGCTCTGGAAACACCATATATTTT
NA | TRBJ2-6 | few | TRBV5-1 | CASSRPDSGANVLTF | TGCGCCAGCAGCAGGCCCGACTCTGGGGCCAACGTCCTGACTTTC
NA | TRBJ1-5 | few | TRBV20-1 | CSAGYLRLGNQPQHF | TGCAGTGCTGGCTACCTACGGTTGGGCAATCAGCCCCAGCATTTT
NA | TRBJ2-5 | few | TRBV2 | CASTSTGQETQYF | TGTGCCAGCACCTCGACAGGACAAGAGACCCAGTACTTC
TRBD2 | TRBJ2-7 | many | TRBV6-6 | CASSLPGRVAYEQYF | TGTGCCAGCAGCCTCCCCGGGAGGGTGGCCTACGAGCAGTACTTC
TRBD1 | TRBJ2-4 | many | TRBV11-2 | CASTVRDSLIQYF | TGTGCCAGCACGGTCCGGGACAGCCTCATTCAGTACTTC
TRBD1 | TRBJ2-7 | many | TRBV10-2 | CASRYQGASEQYF | TGCGCCAGCAGGTATCAGGGGGCAAGCGAGCAGTACTTC
NA | TRBJ2-7 | many | TRBV11-2 | CASSLEGRTYEQYF | TGTGCCAGCAGCTTAGAGGGACGGACCTACGAGCAGTACTTC
NA | TRBJ2-3 | many | TRBV5-1 | CASSVGDKTTDTQYF | TGCGCCAGCAGCGTGGGGGACAAGACCACAGATACGCAGTATTTT
NA | TRBJ2-2 | few | TRBV7-2 | CASSSGANTGELFF | TGTGCCAGCAGCTCAGGAGCCAACACCGGGGAGCTGTTTTTT
NA | TRBJ1-2 | NA | TRBV5-1 | CASSRTGPGTNYGYTF | TGCGCCAGCAGCCGTACCGGCCCAGGGACAAACTATGGCTACACCTTC
NA | TRBJ2-2 | few | TRBV9 | CASSPRWGLAGATGELFF | TGTGCCAGCAGCCCCAGGTGGGGGCTGGCGGGAGCCACCGGGGAGCTGTTTTTT
NA | TRBJ2-7 | many | TRBV11-2 | CASSLVYEQYF | TGTGCCAGCAGCTTAGTGTACGAGCAGTACTTC
TRBD1 | TRBJ1-5 | NA | TRBV11-2 | CASSSGQGIGYSNQPQHF | TGTGCCAGCAGCTCGGGACAGGGGATTGGTTATAGCAATCAGCCCCAGCATTTT